This TCR beta chain was recovered during a study of CD8+ T cells in alopecia areata. The sequencing template was cDNA reverse transcribed from extracted RNA. Clones were sequenced by immunoSEQ multiplex PCR, and TCRdb holds only the in-frame ones, with some missing. The sample lists about 12,000 clones, roughly 56% occurring once. Obtained from alopecia areata patients were lesional scalp punch biopsies along with peripheral blood. The junction had 4 bases not matched to a gene; V was cut back by 3 bases and J by 5 bases. The CDR3 sequence is 15 residues long. Germline V lookup: CDR1 ENHRY, CDR2 SYGVKD.

This TCR was sampled from a human donor with alopecia areata. Sequenced input: skin. The chain carries TRBV10-3 and TRBJ2-4, with 10 bases lining up with TRBD2. CDR3 sequence reads: CAISDSAGGQNIQYF. The CDR3, as DNA: TGTGCCATCAGTGATTCAGCGGGGGGGCAAAACATTCAGTACTTC.